The source of this TCR beta chain is a study of T cells after posttransplantation cyclophosphamide. Profiling relied on immunoSEQ multiplex PCR, and the TCRdb table lists in-frame clones only, not all of them. The repertoire consists of about 7,500 clones, none detected only once. Turning to this clone: Its specificity is unknown.

Study findings and constraints: Donor CD8+ memory clones often dominated recipient blood repertoires at later times. Blood and skin or GI T cell repertoires showed limited TRB overlap. After PTCy, TRB diversity resembled that of CNI/methotrexate controls.

Busulfan-fludarabine conditioning, marrow transplant, and cyclophosphamide on days +3 and +4 were administered. Germline assignment: CDR1 SGDLS and CDR2 YYNGEE. With 0 bases removed from V and 3 bases from J, the gap between germline ends came to 7 bases. The CDR3 totals 14 residues. The TCR sequence derives from a female patient aged 50-59 years who received an allogeneic stem cell transplant from a related donor, was CMV-positive, and had no GVHD. Some of the T cells may derive from the graft donor. The material was PBMCs, obtained after allogeneic stem cell transplant with posttransplant cyclophosphamide. This sequence joins TRBV9 and TRBJ1-5; no clear D. The CDR3 nucleotides are TGTGCCAGCAGCGTAGGACAAACCAATCAGCCCCAGCATTTT. Translation gives CASSVGQTNQPQHF. The full variable domain, in which reference TRBV9 and TRBJ1-5 provide the parts outside the CDR3, is DSGVTQTPKHLITATGQRVTLRCSPRSGDLSVYWYQQSLDQGLQFLIQYYNGEERAKGNILERFSAQQFPDLHSELNLSSLELGDSALYFCASSVGQTNQPQHFGDGTRLSIL.